This is a list of T cell receptor beta chains from one sample in a study of blood T cell repertoires in COVID-19. Repertoires were generated with immunoSEQ multiplex PCR, while TCRdb's copy carries only in-frame clones and drops some. The repertoire consists of fewer than 150,000 clones, with almost 90% occurring once and the leading ten covering about 10%. The sequenced material came from peripheral blood. Receptor source: a man between 50 and 59 years old with active or convalescent COVID-19. Each CDR3 is given with its conserved first and last residue. Fields, in order: D gene, V gene, clone size, J gene, CDR3 protein, CDR3 DNA. The D gene is left open where the match is weak. Size is omitted from some rows. Given values are once, few, many or a class for expanded clones.

>.|TRBV7-9|.|TRBJ1-1
CASSPGEGLTEAFF
TGTGCCAGCAGCCCTGGGGAGGGCCTCACTGAAGCTTTCTTT
>.|TRBV3-1/TRBV3-2|.|TRBJ1-4
CASSRDRAEKLFF
TGTGCCAGCAGCCGCGACAGAGCTGAAAAACTGTTTTTT
>.|TRBV10-3|.|TRBJ2-5
CAISDGGQETQYF
TGTGCCATCAGTGACGGGGGACAAGAGACCCAGTACTTC
>.|TRBV2|few|TRBJ1-5
CASSDQGFQPQHF
TGTGCCAGCAGTGACCAGGGATTTCAGCCCCAGCATTTT
>TRBD1|TRBV5-5|.|TRBJ2-1
CASSPGQGSYNEQFF
TGTGCCAGCAGCCCGGGACAGGGTTCCTACAATGAGCAGTTCTTC
>TRBD1|TRBV7-8|.|TRBJ1-1
CASSVGQADTEAFF
TGTGCCAGCAGCGTTGGACAGGCCGACACTGAAGCTTTCTTT
>.|TRBV25-1|once|TRBJ1-5
CASSGGQFNQPQHF
TGTGCCAGCAGTGGAGGACAGTTCAATCAGCCCCAGCATTTT
>.|TRBV9|.|TRBJ2-1
CASSVEAGEQFF
TGTGCCAGCAGCGTAGAAGCAGGAGAGCAGTTCTTC
>.|TRBV7-2|.|TRBJ2-5
CASSAQQETQYF
TGTGCCAGCAGCGCACAGCAAGAGACCCAGTACTTC
>.|TRBV21-1|.|TRBJ2-7
CASSKMSHGDYEQYF
TGTGCCAGCAGCAAAATGAGTCACGGAGACTACGAGCAGTACTTC
>.|TRBV7-9|.|TRBJ1-5
CASSRDNSNQPQHF
TGTGCCAGCAGCCGGGACAATAGCAATCAGCCCCAGCATTTT
>.|TRBV9|.|TRBJ2-7
CASSRESRETYEQYF
TGTGCCAGCAGCCGTGAGAGCAGGGAAACTTACGAGCAGTACTTC
>.|TRBV2|.|TRBJ1-1
CASNRQGNTEAFF
TGTGCCAGCAACCGACAAGGAAACACTGAAGCTTTCTTT
>.|TRBV19|.|TRBJ1-5
CATRTTEYSNQPQHF
TGTGCCACCCGGACGACAGAATATAGCAATCAGCCCCAGCATTTT
>TRBD1|TRBV7-6|.|TRBJ2-1
CASSPTQGANNEQFF
TGTGCCAGCAGCCCTACACAGGGGGCCAACAATGAGCAGTTCTTC
>TRBD2|TRBV11-2|.|TRBJ2-5
CASSARGLAGKETQYF
TGTGCCAGCAGCGCAAGGGGGCTAGCGGGAAAGGAGACCCAGTACTTC
>TRBD1|TRBV6-5|once|TRBJ1-6
CASRQGLVSPLHF
TGTGCCAGCAGACAGGGGTTGGTCTCACCCCTCCACTTT
>TRBD1|TRBV7-9|.|TRBJ2-1
CASSSGQGQSYNEQFF
TGTGCCAGCAGCTCCGGACAGGGGCAAAGCTACAATGAGCAGTTCTTC
>.|TRBV9|.|TRBJ1-5
CASSRTDSNQPQHF
TGTGCCAGCTCAAGGACAGACAGCAATCAGCCCCAGCATTTT
>TRBD1|TRBV19|.|TRBJ1-2
CASSVGQRRGYTF
TGTGCCAGTAGTGTGGGACAGCGCCGCGGCTACACCTTC
>TRBD1|TRBV18|.|TRBJ2-1
CASSRGTGDNEQFF
TGTGCCAGCTCAAGAGGGACAGGGGACAATGAGCAGTTCTTC
>.|TRBV21-1|once|TRBJ2-7
CASSLLRISSYEQYF
TGTGCCAGCAGCCTACTCAGGATTAGCTCCTACGAGCAGTACTTC
>TRBD1|TRBV27|.|TRBJ1-4
CASSYRTGGIGKLFF
TGTGCCAGCAGTTATCGGACAGGGGGTATCGGAAAACTGTTTTTT
>.|TRBV5-1|.|TRBJ1-2
CASSLQPTNYGYTF
TGCGCCAGCAGCTTACAGCCTACTAACTATGGCTACACCTTC
>.|TRBV12-3/TRBV12-4|.|TRBJ2-7
CASSLNRDYEQYF
TGTGCCAGCAGTTTAAACAGGGACTACGAGCAGTACTTC
>.|TRBV28|.|TRBJ1-3
CASSLITAGNTIYF
TGTGCCAGCAGTTTAATAACTGCTGGAAACACCATATATTTT
>.|TRBV27|.|TRBJ1-5
CASSSLQGGKHQPQHF
TGTGCCAGCAGTTCTCTCCAGGGAGGGAAGCATCAGCCCCAGCATTTT
>.|TRBV5-8|.|TRBJ1-1
CASSGGGRGTEAFF
TGTGCCAGCAGCGGGGGGGGCCGAGGAACTGAAGCTTTCTTT
>.|TRBV5-5|.|TRBJ1-5
CASSASLGPGRNQPQHF
TGTGCCAGCAGCGCCTCTTTGGGGCCTGGAAGGAATCAGCCCCAGCATTTT
>TRBD1|TRBV6-4|.|TRBJ1-5
CASKWTGANQPQHF
TGTGCCAGCAAATGGACAGGGGCAAACCAGCCCCAGCATTTT
>.|TRBV24-1|.|TRBJ2-1
CATSGNTLSYNEQFF
TGTGCCACCAGTGGCAACACCCTGTCCTACAATGAGCAGTTCTTC
>TRBD2|TRBV3-1/TRBV3-2|.|TRBJ2-1
CASSQVGGRAPYNEQFF
TGTGCCAGCAGCCAAGTAGGAGGGAGGGCCCCCTACAATGAGCAGTTCTTC
>.|TRBV18|.|TRBJ2-3
CASSPALGLQRTDTQYF
TGTGCCAGCTCCCCTGCCCTGGGACTCCAACGCACAGATACGCAGTATTTT
>.|TRBV7-2|.|TRBJ1-2
CASSLDLGSGYTF
TGTGCCAGCAGCTTAGATCTGGGGAGTGGCTACACCTTC
>TRBD1|TRBV18|.|TRBJ1-1
CASSTVGTGNTEAFF
TGTGCCAGCTCCACAGTCGGGACAGGGAACACTGAAGCTTTCTTT
>.|TRBV6-5|.|TRBJ1-4
CASSYSGSGKLFF
TGTGCCAGCAGTTACTCGGGGAGTGGAAAACTGTTTTTT
>.|TRBV7-3|.|TRBJ2-3
CASSLTGAGDTQYF
TGTGCCAGCAGCTTAACTGGGGCTGGAGATACGCAGTATTTT
>.|TRBV5-1|.|TRBJ2-1
CASSLRLAISYNEQFF
TGCGCCAGCAGCTTGCGGCTAGCGATATCCTACAATGAGCAGTTCTTC
>.|TRBV14|.|TRBJ2-1
CASSQVMTSNEQFF
TGTGCCAGCAGCCAAGTAATGACTAGCAATGAGCAGTTCTTC
>TRBD2|TRBV9|.|TRBJ2-1
CASSVDTSGRALSSYNEQFF
TGTGCCAGCAGCGTAGATACTAGCGGGAGGGCATTAAGCTCCTACAATGAGCAGTTCTTC
>TRBD2|TRBV7-2|.|TRBJ2-7
CASSARGAGSYEQYF
TGTGCCAGCAGCGCTCGCGGAGCGGGGTCCTACGAGCAGTACTTC
>.|TRBV6-4|.|TRBJ2-3
CASSASRYTDTQYF
TGTGCCAGCAGTGCGAGTCGATACACAGATACGCAGTATTTT
>.|TRBV11-3|once|TRBJ2-5
CASSFGGTQETQYF
TGTGCCAGCAGCTTTGGCGGGACGCAAGAGACCCAGTACTTC
>.|TRBV6-1|few|TRBJ1-2
CASNSDGRGGGYTF
TGTGCCAGCAACTCCGACGGCCGAGGCGGTGGCTACACCTTC
>TRBD1|TRBV27|.|TRBJ2-7
CASSPTGTYEQYF
TGTGCCAGCAGCCCGACAGGGACCTACGAGCAGTACTTC
>.|TRBV7-8|.|TRBJ2-7
CASGGLESYEQYF
TGTGCCTCAGGGGGACTAGAATCCTACGAGCAGTACTTC
>TRBD2|TRBV28|.|TRBJ2-7
CASSLSGGRYEQYF
TGTGCCAGCAGTTTATCGGGGGGTAGATACGAGCAGTACTTC
>.|TRBV5-1|once|TRBJ2-7
CASSPQGGSLSYEQYF
TGCGCCAGCAGCCCTCAGGGGGGTAGCCTAAGCTACGAGCAGTACTTC
>TRBD1|TRBV18|.|TRBJ1-4
CASSPRDRTNEKLFF
TGTGCCAGCTCACCGCGGGACAGAACTAATGAAAAACTGTTTTTT
>.|TRBV29-1|.|TRBJ1-1
CSVDRVSEAFF
TGCAGCGTTGATCGGGTATCCGAAGCTTTCTTT
>.|TRBV7-3|.|TRBJ1-1
CASSLIGTEAFF
TGTGCCAGCAGCTTAATCGGGACTGAAGCTTTCTTT
>TRBD1|TRBV28|.|TRBJ2-7
CASSPRTGIWGEQYF
TGTGCCAGCAGTCCACGGACAGGGATTTGGGGCGAGCAGTACTTC
>TRBD2|TRBV5-1|.|TRBJ2-1
CASSLSGSHYNEQFF
TGCGCCAGCAGCTTAAGCGGGAGTCACTACAATGAGCAGTTCTTC
>.|TRBV12-3/TRBV12-4|few|TRBJ1-1
CASSLGVVTEAFF
TGTGCCAGCAGCCTAGGGGTGGTAACTGAAGCTTTCTTT
>.|TRBV3-1/TRBV3-2|.|TRBJ1-3
CASSKSRGTSGNTIYF
TGTGCCAGCAGCAAAAGTAGGGGAACCTCTGGAAACACCATATATTTT
>.|TRBV18|.|TRBJ2-1
CASSPQGVHEQFF
TGTGCCAGCTCACCACAGGGGGTCCATGAGCAGTTCTTC
>TRBD2|TRBV9|.|TRBJ2-5
CASSLASLAEKLNQETQYF
TGTGCCAGCAGCCTAGCCAGCCTAGCGGAAAAACTTAATCAAGAGACCCAGTACTTC
>.|TRBV10-2|.|TRBJ1-1
CASRMTSLNTEAFF
TGCGCCAGCAGGATGACAAGCCTGAACACTGAAGCTTTCTTT
>TRBD1|TRBV18|.|TRBJ2-6
CASSQGTVLAGANVLTF
TGTGCCAGCTCACAAGGGACAGTCCTCGCTGGGGCCAACGTCCTGACTTTC